The clone carrying this T cell receptor beta chain was recorded a few times. The data stem from a study of beta chain features in type 1 diabetes. Isolated RNA was reverse transcribed in full, so expressed TCRB transcripts were sequenced. Using immunoSEQ multiplex PCR, the repertoire was profiled, and TCRdb retains in-frame clones only, with some absent. Among some 240,000 clones, 11% were seen once, and the ten largest hold over 1%. Sequenced input: central memory CD4+ T cells from blood. The clonotype was recovered from a man between 18 and 29 years old in good health.

CDR3 in DNA: TGTGCCAGCAGTGCCTACAGGGGGCAGCCCGGAAATGAGCAGTTCTTC. Protein product: CASSAYRGQPGNEQFF. The chain is built from TRBV6-6 and TRBJ2-1; TRBD1 matches at 9 bases. There are 16 residues in the CDR3. With V trimmed by 5 bases and J by 7 bases, 12 bases remained unmatched. CDR1 and CDR2 from the germline V gene are MNHNY and SVGAGI (reference sequence).